This T cell receptor beta chain was found in a study of cytomegalovirus exposure and HLA in healthy donors. Study outcomes and limitations: The finding came from a later analysis; first-cohort TCR clusters tended to co-occur in the 110 or so validation repertoires.

Of note for this clone: The antigen is not known.

V was pared by 3 bases and J by 0 bases, with 7 bases of the junction left unmatched. Per germline, CDR1 LNHDA and CDR2 SQIVND (reference sequence). CDR3 length: 17 residues. Some clones are missing from TCRdb's copy, which holds only in-frame ones; the method was immunoSEQ multiplex PCR. The table has approximately 160,000 clones, roughly 90% seen once; the top ten hold 2% to 2.5%. What was sequenced was PBMCs. This sequence was found in a woman aged 18-29 years in good health and CMV-seronegative. The rearrangement links TRBV19 to TRBJ2-2, with 7 bases identical to TRBD1. This chain's CDR3 is CASSIFIGTANTGELFF. CDR3 sequence (DNA): TGTGCCAGTAGTATTTTCATTGGGACAGCGAACACCGGGGAGCTGTTTTTT.